A single TCR beta chain is shown here with its context. No antigen is known for it. The sample originates from a study of cytomegalovirus exposure and HLA in healthy donors. Study-wide points: TCR beta chains associated with HLA were, in a later analysis, more clonally expanded than equally common others.

The germline V gene encodes CDR1 MDHEN and CDR2 SYDVKM. Trimming removed 8 bases at V and 0 bases at J, with 10 bases between. The CDR3 totals 13 residues. A multiplex PCR was run with 60 Vbeta primers and 13 Jbeta primers. Assay: immunoSEQ multiplex PCR; the TCRdb copy retains only in-frame clones and omits some. The table lists over 130,000 clones, more than 75% of them singletons, with around 2.5% in the top ten. The receptor comes from a man aged 50 to 59 in good health and CMV-seronegative. The sample comprised PBMCs. V is TRBV28 and J is TRBJ1-2; D unresolved. CDR3 DNA: TGTGCCAGCTGTAGAGATACTAACTATGGCTACACCTTC. Translation: CASCRDTNYGYTF.